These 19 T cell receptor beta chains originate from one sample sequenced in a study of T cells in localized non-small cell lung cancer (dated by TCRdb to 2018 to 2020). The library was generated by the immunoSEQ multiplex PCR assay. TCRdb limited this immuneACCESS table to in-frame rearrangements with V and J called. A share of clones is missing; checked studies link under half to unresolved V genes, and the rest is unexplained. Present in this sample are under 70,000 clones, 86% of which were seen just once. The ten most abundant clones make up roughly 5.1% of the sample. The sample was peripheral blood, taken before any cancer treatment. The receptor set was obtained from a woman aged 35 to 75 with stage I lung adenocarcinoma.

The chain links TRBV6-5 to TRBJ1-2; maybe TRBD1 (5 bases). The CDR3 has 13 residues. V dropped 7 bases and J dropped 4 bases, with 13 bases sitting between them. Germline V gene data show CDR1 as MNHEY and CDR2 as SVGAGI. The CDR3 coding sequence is TGTGCCAGCACCTTGACAGCGCCCTATGGCTACACCTTC. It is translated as CASTLTAPYGYTF.

CDR3 region: CASSSDRTGYGYTF. In nucleotides, the CDR3 is TGTGCCAGCAGTTCGGACAGGACAGGCTATGGCTACACCTTC. The rearrangement links TRBV6-5 to TRBJ1-2, with TRBD1 identical over 7 bases. CDR1 and CDR2 (germline): MNHEY, SVGAGI. This CDR3 is built from 14 residues. V lost 4 bases and J lost 4; bases outside the gene matches: 6.

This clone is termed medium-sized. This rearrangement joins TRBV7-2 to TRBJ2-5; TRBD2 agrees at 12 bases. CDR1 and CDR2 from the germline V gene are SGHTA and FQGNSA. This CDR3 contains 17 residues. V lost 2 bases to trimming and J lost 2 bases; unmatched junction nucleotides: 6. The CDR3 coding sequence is TGTGCCAGCAGCTTACAAGGGACTAGCGGGTCACAAGAGACCCAGTACTTC. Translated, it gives CASSLQGTSGSQETQYF.

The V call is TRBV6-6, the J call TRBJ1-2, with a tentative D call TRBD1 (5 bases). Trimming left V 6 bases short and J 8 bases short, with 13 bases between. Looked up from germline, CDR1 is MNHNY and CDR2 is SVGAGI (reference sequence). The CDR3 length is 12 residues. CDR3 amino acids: CASRVAGWGYTF. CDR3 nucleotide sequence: TGTGCCAGCAGAGTGGCAGGGTGGGGCTACACCTTC.

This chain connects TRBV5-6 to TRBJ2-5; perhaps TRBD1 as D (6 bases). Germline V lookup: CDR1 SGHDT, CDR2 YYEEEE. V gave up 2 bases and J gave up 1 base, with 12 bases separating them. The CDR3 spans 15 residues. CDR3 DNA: TGTGCCAGCAGCTTTCCAAGGGGGTTCCAAGAGACCCAGTACTTC. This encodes CASSFPRGFQETQYF.

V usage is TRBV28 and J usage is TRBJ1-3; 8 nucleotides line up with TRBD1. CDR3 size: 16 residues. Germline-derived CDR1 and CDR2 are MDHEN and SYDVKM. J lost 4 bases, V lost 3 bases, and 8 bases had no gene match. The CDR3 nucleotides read TGTGCCAGCAGTTTGATAGGACAGGGCTCCGGAAACACCATATATTTT. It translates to CASSLIGQGSGNTIYF.

CDR3 sequence: CASSMQGSGTSGELFF. The CDR3 DNA is TGTGCCAGTAGTATGCAAGGTAGTGGAACATCCGGGGAGCTGTTTTTT. The rearrangement joins TRBV19 to TRBJ2-2; D is uncertain. The CDR3 spans 16 residues. The germline V and J ends were trimmed by 3 bases and 6 bases, with 17 bases remaining between them. From germline, CDR1 is LNHDA and CDR2 SQIVND (reference sequence).

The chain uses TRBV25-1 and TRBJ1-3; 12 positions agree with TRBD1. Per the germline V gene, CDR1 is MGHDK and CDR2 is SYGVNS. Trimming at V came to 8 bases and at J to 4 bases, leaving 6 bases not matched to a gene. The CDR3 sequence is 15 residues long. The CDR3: CASAGQGARGNTIYF. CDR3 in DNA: TGTGCCAGCGCGGGACAGGGGGCGCGAGGAAACACCATATATTTT.

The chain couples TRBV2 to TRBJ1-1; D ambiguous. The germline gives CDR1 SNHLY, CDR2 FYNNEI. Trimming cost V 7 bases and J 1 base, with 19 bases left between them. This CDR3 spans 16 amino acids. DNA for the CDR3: TGTGCCAGCACCGCCTCACGAGCTCGCGGGAACACTGAAGCTTTCTTT. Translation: CASTASRARGNTEAFF.

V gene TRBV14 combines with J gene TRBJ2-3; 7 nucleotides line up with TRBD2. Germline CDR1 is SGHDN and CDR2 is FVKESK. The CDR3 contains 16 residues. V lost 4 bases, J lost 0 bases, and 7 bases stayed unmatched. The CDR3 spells CASSREGRKSTDTQYF. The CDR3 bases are TGTGCCAGCAGCCGGGAGGGACGGAAAAGCACAGATACGCAGTATTTT.

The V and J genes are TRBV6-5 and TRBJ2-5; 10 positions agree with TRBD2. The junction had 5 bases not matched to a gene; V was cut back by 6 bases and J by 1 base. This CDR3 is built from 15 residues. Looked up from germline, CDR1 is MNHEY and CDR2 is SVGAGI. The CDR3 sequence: CASRRTSGLQETQYF. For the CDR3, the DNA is TGTGCCAGCAGACGGACTAGCGGTCTCCAAGAGACCCAGTACTTC.

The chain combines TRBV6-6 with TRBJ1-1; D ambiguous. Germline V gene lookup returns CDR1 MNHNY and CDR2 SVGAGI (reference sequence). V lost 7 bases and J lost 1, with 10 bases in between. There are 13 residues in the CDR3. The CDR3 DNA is TGTGCCAGCAAATTGGAAACGAACACTGAAGCTTTCTTT. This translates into CASKLETNTEAFF.

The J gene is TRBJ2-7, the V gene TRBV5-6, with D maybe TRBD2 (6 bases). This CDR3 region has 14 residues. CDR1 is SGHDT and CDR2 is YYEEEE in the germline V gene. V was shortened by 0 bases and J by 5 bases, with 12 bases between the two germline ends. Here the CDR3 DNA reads TGTGCCAGCAGCTTGGCTCGGAGGGTAGACGAGCAGTACTTC. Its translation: CASSLARRVDEQYF.

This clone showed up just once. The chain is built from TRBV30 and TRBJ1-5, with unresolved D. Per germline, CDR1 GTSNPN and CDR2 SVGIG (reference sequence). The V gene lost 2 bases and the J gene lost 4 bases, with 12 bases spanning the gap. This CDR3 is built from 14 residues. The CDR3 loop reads CAWSQAAQNQPQHF. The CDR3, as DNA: TGTGCCTGGAGTCAAGCGGCCCAAAATCAGCCCCAGCATTTT.

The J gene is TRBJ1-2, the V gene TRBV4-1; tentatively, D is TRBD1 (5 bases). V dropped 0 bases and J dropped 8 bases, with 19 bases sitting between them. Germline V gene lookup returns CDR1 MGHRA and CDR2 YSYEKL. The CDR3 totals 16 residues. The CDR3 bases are TGCGCCAGCAGCCAAGACGGGTACCGGGACGGAGGAGGCTACACCTTC. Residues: CASSQDGYRDGGGYTF.

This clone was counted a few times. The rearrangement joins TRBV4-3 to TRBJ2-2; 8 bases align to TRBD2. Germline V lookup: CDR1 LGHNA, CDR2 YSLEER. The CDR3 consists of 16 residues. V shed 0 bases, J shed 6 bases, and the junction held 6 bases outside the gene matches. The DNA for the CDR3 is TGCGCCAGCAGCCAAGATACGGGGGGGGCAGCCGGGGAGCTGTTTTTT. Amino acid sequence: CASSQDTGGAAGELFF.

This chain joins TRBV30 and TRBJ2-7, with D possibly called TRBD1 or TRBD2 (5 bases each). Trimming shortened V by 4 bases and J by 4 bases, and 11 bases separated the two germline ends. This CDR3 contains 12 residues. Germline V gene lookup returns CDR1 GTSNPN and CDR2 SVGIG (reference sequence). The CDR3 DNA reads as TGTGCCTGGACAGTGGGACCTTACGAGCAGTACTTC. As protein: CAWTVGPYEQYF.

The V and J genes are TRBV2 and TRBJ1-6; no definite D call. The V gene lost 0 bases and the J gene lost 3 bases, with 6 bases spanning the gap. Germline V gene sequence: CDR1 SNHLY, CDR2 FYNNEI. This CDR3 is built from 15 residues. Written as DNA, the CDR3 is TGTGCCAGCAGTGAAGCGCGGGGCTATAATTCACCCCTCCACTTT. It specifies CASSEARGYNSPLHF.

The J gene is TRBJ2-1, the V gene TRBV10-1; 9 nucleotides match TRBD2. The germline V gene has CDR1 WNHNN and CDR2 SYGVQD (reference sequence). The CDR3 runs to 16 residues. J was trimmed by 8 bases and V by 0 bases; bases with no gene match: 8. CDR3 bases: TGCGCCAGCAGTGAGTCGATCGCGGGGGGGACCGATGAGCAGTTCTTC. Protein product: CASSESIAGGTDEQFF.